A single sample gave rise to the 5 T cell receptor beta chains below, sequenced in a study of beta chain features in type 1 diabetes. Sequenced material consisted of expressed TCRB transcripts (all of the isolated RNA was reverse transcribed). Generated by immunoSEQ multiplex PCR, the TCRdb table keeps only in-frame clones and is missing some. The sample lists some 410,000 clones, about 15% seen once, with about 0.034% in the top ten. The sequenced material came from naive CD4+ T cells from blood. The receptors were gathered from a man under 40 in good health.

The CDR3 spells CASSSRTGELFF. The CDR3 DNA is TGTGCCAGCAGCAGCCGGACCGGGGAGCTGTTTTTT. V and J are TRBV7-3 and TRBJ2-2, with D hard to call. Germline CDR1 is SGHTA and CDR2 is FQGTGA. The CDR3 runs 12 residues. The V and J ends lost 5 bases and 5 bases respectively, with 6 bases between them.

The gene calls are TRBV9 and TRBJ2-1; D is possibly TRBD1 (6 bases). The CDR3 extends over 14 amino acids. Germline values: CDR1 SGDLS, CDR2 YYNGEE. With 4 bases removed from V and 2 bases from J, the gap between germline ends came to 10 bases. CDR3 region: CASSTGSTYNEQFF. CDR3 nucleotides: TGTGCCAGCAGCACAGGGTCAACCTACAATGAGCAGTTCTTC.

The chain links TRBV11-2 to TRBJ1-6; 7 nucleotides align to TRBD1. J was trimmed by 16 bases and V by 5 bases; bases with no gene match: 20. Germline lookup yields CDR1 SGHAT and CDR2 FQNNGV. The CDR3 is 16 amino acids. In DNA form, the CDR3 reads TGTGCCAGCAGCCCGAGCACAGGGGCTCTGTTACCAGAACTCCACTTT. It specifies CASSPSTGALLPELHF.

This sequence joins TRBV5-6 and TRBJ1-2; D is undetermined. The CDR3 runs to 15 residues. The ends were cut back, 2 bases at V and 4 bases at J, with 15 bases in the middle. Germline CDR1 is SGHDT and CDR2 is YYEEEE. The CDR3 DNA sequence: TGTGCCAGCAGCTTTGACACCGAAGATCTCTATGGCTACACCTTC. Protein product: CASSFDTEDLYGYTF.

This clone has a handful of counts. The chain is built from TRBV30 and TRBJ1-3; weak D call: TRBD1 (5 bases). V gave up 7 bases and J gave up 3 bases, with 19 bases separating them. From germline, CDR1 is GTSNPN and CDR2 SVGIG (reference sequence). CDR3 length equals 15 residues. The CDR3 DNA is TGTGCCTCCGCGCGAGGGACCTCTAATGGAAACACCATATATTTT. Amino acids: CASARGTSNGNTIYF. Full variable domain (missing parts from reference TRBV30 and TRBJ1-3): SQTIHQWPATLVQPVGSPLSLECTVEGTSNPNLYWYRQAAGRGLQLLFYSVGIGQISSEVPQNLSASRPQDRQFILSSKKLLLSDSGFYLCASARGTSNGNTIYFGEGSWLTVV.